The entry below describes one T cell receptor (beta chain). Its antigen is currently not known. Per-nucleotide qualities are absent, and no much larger clonotype sits a single base away. At the junction V is shortened by 7 bases and J by 6 bases, with 12 bases in between. From the cysteine up to the phenylalanine, the CDR3 has a length of 12 residues. The only DNA kept is the CDR3, 36 bases in frame from the first base. The germline V gene encodes CDR1 MDHEN and CDR2 SYDVKM. Library preparation employed the immunoSEQ multiplex PCR assay. TCRdb stores this immuneACCESS table with in-frame sequences only. Part of the clones is absent; in the studies checked, under half of the shortfall reflects unresolved V genes, and no reason is known for the rest. The sample includes about 34,000 clones, with about 85% observed a single time. The ten largest account for 1.5% to 2% of the sample. This sample is part of a study of control samples from healthy donors and cancer patients (TCRdb year 2020).

The receptor was isolated from a woman aged 40 to 55 with lung cancer. What was sequenced was PBMCs. The rearranged chain carries TRBV28 and TRBJ1-2, with the D gene not confidently named. The DNA reads as follows: TGTGCCAGCACCCCGAGGTTTCATGGCTACACCTTC. This gives the protein CASTPRFHGYTF.